The clone carrying this TCR beta chain has a count of ten or more. Antigen specificity is unknown. Unique molecular identifiers were present on the cDNA, and a universal primer site came from template switching. One entry per CDR3 protein, called by TCRdb with MiXCR from the 5' RACE reads. The sample gives about 700,000 distinct CDR3 sequences, over 5% of which show up once; about 2% is in the top ten. The data were taken from a study of identical twins. The study, taken as a whole, reports: The presence of invariant MAIT and iNKT cells could partly confound analyses of zero-insertion sequences. There was an excess of low generation probability in the out-of-frame alpha sequences that twins shared. For cord blood, abundant beta clonotypes had fewer insertions, unlike memory repertoires, which showed none.

The origin of this receptor is a man younger than 35 in good health. The sequencing sample was made of naive T cells sorted from blood.

CDR3 coding DNA: TGTGCCAGCAGCCGCGGATTTCCGGGACTGTACAATGAGCAGTTCTTC. This encodes CASSRGFPGLYNEQFF. The gene calls are TRBV3-1 and TRBJ2-1; a weak D match, TRBD2 (6 bases). CDR1 and CDR2 (germline): LGHDT, YNNKEL (reference sequence). The CDR3 is made up of 16 amino acids. V lost 4 bases and J 4 bases, leaving 17 bases between the germline ends.